This T cell receptor beta chain came from a study of blood T cells in healthy people across ages (dated by TCRdb to about 2015). For the study in its entirety: Template switching captured roughly one uniquely barcoded TCR beta cDNA molecule per two T cells in model experiments. Using deep sequencing normalized with unique cDNA molecular identifiers, the study measured how TCR beta repertoire diversity changes with age. To avoid experimental bias, donors of different ages were distributed randomly across sequencing lanes. Two additional independent replicas of 1 million unique cDNA reads from the same blood draw were analyzed for two donors (one aged 18 to 29 and one aged 80 or older). The donors were split into four age groups: young (average around 16 years), middle-aged (around 37), aged (about 56) and long-lived (approximately 80).

Broader findings and caveats from the paper: The percentage of naive T cells measured by flow cytometry correlated strongly with observed TCR beta diversity. Compared with the aged group, more naive CD4+ T cells, fewer expanded clones and increased TCR diversity were shown by the long-lived group, suggesting age selection. Estimates of total diversity based on one million sequenced T cells were regarded as lower bounds and as underestimates. The CMV infection status of donors was not known, potentially confounding age-related changes in expanded clonotypes. Observed TCR beta diversity per million T cells fell roughly linearly with age, and a significant reduction was already apparent by age roughly 40. Since profiling was done on bulk unsorted PBMCs, naive and antigen-experienced compartments could not be conclusively compared.

Donors were a few dozen systemically healthy Caucasian individuals from Russia aged roughly 6 to 90 years. Each donor gave approximately 9.3 milliliters of peripheral blood, collected into EDTA-treated Vacutainer tubes. Ficoll-Paque density-gradient centrifugation was used to isolate PBMCs, with at least 6 million per sample. Total RNA, at least 5.5 micrograms per sample, was extracted from PBMCs with Trizol reagent. For every donor, an aliquot of PBMCs went through flow cytometry to measure the percentages of naive CD45RAhigh/CD27high T cells. The library was produced with 5' RACE. Sequencer: Illumina HiSeq 2500. The second PCR ran for roughly 7 to 12 cycles and used a J-beta primer mix along with a sample-barcoded 5' primer. A template-switch 5' adaptor carrying 12 random nucleotides introduced a unique molecular identifier onto each TCR beta cDNA molecule. Each sample yielded at least 3 million CDR3-containing paired-end reads. First-strand cDNA was synthesized from all RNA with the Mint cDNA synthesis kit, primed by a TRBC-specific oligonucleotide. All cDNA was treated with uracil-DNA glycosylase and then went through a first 18-cycle PCR with the universal primers M1SS and BC2_uni_R. Per the original workflow: Normalization of each sample was performed by random selection of 1 million high-quality reads, each carrying a distinct molecular identifier. Instead of being binned into consensus sequences, reads with shared molecular identifiers were discarded. MiTCR, set to a Q25 quality threshold and the strictest error-elimination algorithm, was used for CDR3 identification, clonotype clustering and error correction. Lower-bound total TCR beta diversity was estimated with a nonparametric unseen species model using Euler transformation. TCRdb trimmed the raw reads at Q25, called clones with MiXCR and kept productive beta chains. Entries are consolidated by CDR3 protein sequence, retaining the most common genes and DNA. It is TCRdb's table, rather than the study itself, that gives the V and J calls and clone size. This sample comprises 600,000 to 1,000,000 distinct CDR3 sequences, about three fifths of them detected only once. Around 22% of the sample belongs to the ten largest clones.

As concerns this clonotype: Its antigen specificity is not known. Within one base of it there is no much larger clone, and no base qualities were kept.

Reading from cysteine to phenylalanine, the CDR3 counts 14 amino acids. Of all the DNA, just the CDR3 is kept, 42 bases in frame from base 1. Ends trimmed: V by 0 bases, J by 10 bases; bases unmatched to a gene: 8. CDR1 and CDR2 (MGHRA, YSYEKL) derive from the germline V gene. Material for sequencing was blood. The sequence was obtained from a man in his thirties or forties in good health. The rearranged segments are TRBV4-1 and TRBJ2-5, with 7 bases in between that match TRBD1. The DNA sequence reads TGCGCCAGCAGCCAAGATCCGGCCAGGACAGGCCAGTACTTC. Its product reads: CASSQDPARTGQYF.